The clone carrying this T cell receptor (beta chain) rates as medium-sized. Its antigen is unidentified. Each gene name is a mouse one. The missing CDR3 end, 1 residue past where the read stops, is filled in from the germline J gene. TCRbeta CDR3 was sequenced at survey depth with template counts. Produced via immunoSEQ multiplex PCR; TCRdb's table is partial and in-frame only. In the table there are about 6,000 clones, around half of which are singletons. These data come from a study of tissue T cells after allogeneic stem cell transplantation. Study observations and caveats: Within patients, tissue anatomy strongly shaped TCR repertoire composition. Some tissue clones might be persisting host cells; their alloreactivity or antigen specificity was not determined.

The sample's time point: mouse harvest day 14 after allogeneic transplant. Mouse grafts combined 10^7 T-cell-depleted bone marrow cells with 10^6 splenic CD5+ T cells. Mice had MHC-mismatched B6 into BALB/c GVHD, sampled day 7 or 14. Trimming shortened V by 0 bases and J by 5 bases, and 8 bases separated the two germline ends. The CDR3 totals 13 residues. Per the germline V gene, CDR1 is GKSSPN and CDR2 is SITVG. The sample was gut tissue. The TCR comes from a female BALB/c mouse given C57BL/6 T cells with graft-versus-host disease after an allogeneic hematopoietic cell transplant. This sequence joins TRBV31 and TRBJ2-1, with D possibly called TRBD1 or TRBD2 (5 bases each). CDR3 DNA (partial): TGTGCCTGGAGTCTAAGGGACGATGCTGAGCAGTTC. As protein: CAWSLRDDAEQF. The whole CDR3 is CAWSLRDDAEQFF.